A selection of T cell receptor beta chains follows, all from one sample in a study of shared clonotypes between healthy human individuals. Measured with immunoSEQ multiplex PCR; TCRdb has only the in-frame clones, and not every one. The sample yields millions of clones, around nine tenths seen once. Sequencing used naive CD4+ T cells sorted from blood. The receptors derive from a man aged 18 to 29 in good health. CDR3s include the opening cysteine and the closing phenylalanine or tryptophan. A D gene is named only where the DNA matches it firmly. Rows may omit the clone size; those that give it use once, few, many or a size class.

TRBJ1-6,16,TRBD1,-,TRBV7-9,TGTGCCAGCAGCCCCCGGACAGGGAGTATCAATTCACCCCTCCACTTT,CASSPRTGSINSPLHF
TRBJ2-1,14,-,-,TRBV4-3,TGCGCCAGCAGCCAAGACCGGCCCGCACATGAGCAGTTCTTC,CASSQDRPAHEQFF
TRBJ2-1,13,-,once,TRBV14,TGTGCCAGCAGTTACGGACTGCTCAATGAGCAGTTCTTC,CASSYGLLNEQFF
TRBJ2-7,15,-,-,TRBV5-1,TGCGCCAGCAGCTCATACCGGGACGGGCCCTACGAGCAGTACTTC,CASSSYRDGPYEQYF
TRBJ1-6,18,-,-,TRBV5-6,TGTGCCAGCAGCTTATCTTTGGCAGGCTTCTCCTATAATTCACCCCTCCACTTT,CASSLSLAGFSYNSPLHF
TRBJ2-7,14,-,-,TRBV5-1,TGCGCCAGCAGCTTCTGGGTAGGCTCCTACGAGCAGTACTTC,CASSFWVGSYEQYF
TRBJ2-3,14,-,-,TRBV30,TGTGCCTGGAAGTCATACGGGAGTACAGATACGCAGTATTTT,CAWKSYGSTDTQYF
TRBJ1-1,14,-,-,TRBV19,TGTGCCAGTAGGGGGGGAAATAGAAACACTGAAGCTTTCTTT,CASRGGNRNTEAFF
TRBJ2-5,19,-,-,TRBV5-1,TGCGCCAGCAGCTTGGCCTATCGTGAGGACGCACCCCGCCAAGAGACCCAGTACTTC,CASSLAYREDAPRQETQYF
TRBJ2-3,12,TRBD2,once,TRBV7-2,TGTGCCAGCAGCGGTAGCGGGGACAATAGGTATTTT,CASSGSGDNRYF
TRBJ1-1,13,-,few,TRBV2,TGTGCCAGCAACGGGCAGGGGAACACTGAAGCTTTCTTT,CASNGQGNTEAFF
TRBJ1-1,15,-,-,TRBV7-2,TGTGCCAGCAGCTCGGATGGAATGTCGAACACTGAAGCTTTCTTT,CASSSDGMSNTEAFF
TRBJ2-3,15,-,-,TRBV15,TGTGCCACCAGCAGAGTCGAAGAGTACACAGATACGCAGTATTTT,CATSRVEEYTDTQYF
TRBJ2-7,15,TRBD2,-,TRBV5-1,TGCGCCAGCAGCTTGGCCGGGCTAGCGGGGGCAGAGCAGTACTTC,CASSLAGLAGAEQYF
TRBJ2-7,13,-,-,TRBV28,TGTGCCAGCGCCCTGGCCAGGGACTACGAGCAGTACTTC,CASALARDYEQYF
TRBJ2-3,16,-,-,TRBV13,TGTGCCAGCAGGCCCGCTAGCCCCGGAAGCACAGATACGCAGTATTTT,CASRPASPGSTDTQYF
TRBJ2-3,15,TRBD1,-,TRBV7-9,TGTGCCAGCAGCCCGGGACAGGTCTTCACAGATACGCAGTATTTT,CASSPGQVFTDTQYF
TRBJ1-6,17,-,-,TRBV4-3,TGCGCCAGCAGCCAAGTGAGACAGGAGCTCTATAATTCACCCCTCCACTTT,CASSQVRQELYNSPLHF
TRBJ2-3,19,TRBD2,-,TRBV27,TGTGCCAGCACTGGACGGCGGGCGCCGGGGGGGACTATCACAGATACGCAGTATTTT,CASTGRRAPGGTITDTQYF
TRBJ1-3,15,-,-,TRBV6-5,TGTGCCAGCAGCCAGGGCTCGCACTCTGGAAACACCATATATTTT,CASSQGSHSGNTIYF
TRBJ2-3,15,-,-,TRBV6-6,TGTGCCAGCAGATCCTCAGACATTCGCACAGATACGCAGTATTTT,CASRSSDIRTDTQYF
TRBJ1-4,14,TRBD1,-,TRBV9,TGTGCCAGCAGCGTGACAGGGTCTAATGAAAAACTGTTTTTT,CASSVTGSNEKLFF
TRBJ2-3,15,-,-,TRBV7-2,TGTGCCAGCAGCTCAACAGGGAATAGCGCAGATACGCAGTATTTT,CASSSTGNSADTQYF
TRBJ2-7,17,TRBD2,-,TRBV28,TGTGCCAGCAGTTTATCCCTAGCGGGAGGCACGTCCTACGAGCAGTACTTC,CASSLSLAGGTSYEQYF
TRBJ2-7,16,TRBD1,-,TRBV6-4,TGTGCCAGCAGTGACTCCGTGGGCAGGGGGAGCTACGAGCAGTACTTC,CASSDSVGRGSYEQYF
TRBJ2-2,13,TRBD1,-,TRBV7-9,TGTGCCAGCACCTCGACAGGGCCCGGGGAGCTGTTTTTT,CASTSTGPGELFF
TRBJ2-3,13,-,-,TRBV9,TGTGCCAGCGGATGGGGCCCCACAGATACGCAGTATTTT,CASGWGPTDTQYF
TRBJ1-5,12,-,-,TRBV9,TGTGCCAGCAGCTTCCCAGATCAGCCCCAGCATTTT,CASSFPDQPQHF
TRBJ2-3,13,-,-,TRBV13,TGTGCCAGCAGCTTAACGAGCACAGATACGCAGTATTTT,CASSLTSTDTQYF
TRBJ1-2,14,TRBD1,-,TRBV2,TGTGCCAGCAGCCGGACAGGGGGGAACTATGGCTACACCTTC,CASSRTGGNYGYTF
TRBJ2-5,13,-,few,TRBV19,TGTGCCAGTAGTGCACAGGGCAGGGAGACCCAGTACTTC,CASSAQGRETQYF
TRBJ2-5,14,-,-,TRBV5-1,TGCGCCAGCCGCCTACGGGGGTCAGGAGAGACCCAGTACTTC,CASRLRGSGETQYF
TRBJ1-2,14,-,once,TRBV7-9,TGTGCCAGCAGCTTGGCAGCAGGGTCCTATGGCTACACCTTC,CASSLAAGSYGYTF
TRBJ1-6,16,-,-,TRBV11-2,TGTGCCAGCAGCTTAGTTCAGGCAGGTATCAATTCACCCCTCCACTTT,CASSLVQAGINSPLHF
TRBJ2-7,15,TRBD2,-,TRBV5-1,TGCGCCAGCAGCTTGGAGGGGACTAGCTACTACGAGCAGTACTTC,CASSLEGTSYYEQYF
TRBJ1-2,11,-,once,TRBV10-3,TGTGCCATCAGCCCATCCTATGGCTACACCTTC,CAISPSYGYTF
TRBJ2-2,12,-,-,TRBV18,TGTGCCAGCTCAAAGACCGATGGGGAGCTGTTTTTT,CASSKTDGELFF
TRBJ1-1,17,-,once,TRBV21-1,TGTGCCAGCAGCAAAGGGGGGACACCCCCAGAGGGGACTGAAGCTTTCTTT,CASSKGGTPPEGTEAFF
TRBJ1-1,12,-,-,TRBV28,TGTGCCAGCAGTTTAGTTAGGGGCGAGGCTTTCTTT,CASSLVRGEAFF
TRBJ2-7,13,-,-,TRBV11-2,TGTGCCAGCAGCTTAGGAAGTCGGGCCGAGCAGTACTTC,CASSLGSRAEQYF
TRBJ2-7,14,-,-,TRBV10-3,TGTGCCATCAGTGAGTCTTCTTCCCGGGACGAGCAGTACTTC,CAISESSSRDEQYF
TRBJ1-5,10,-,few,TRBV6-4,TGTGTTCGGAGGGATCAGCCCCAGCATTTT,CVRRDQPQHF